In its sample, the clone carrying this T cell receptor beta chain was seen once. The antigen remains unidentified. This sample stems from a study of cytomegalovirus exposure and HLA in healthy donors. Broader study findings: Cytomegalovirus association was assigned to more than 150 TCR beta chains.

Libraries were prepared by immunoSEQ multiplex PCR; TCRdb keeps only in-frame clonotypes and omits some of them. The sample gives some 290,000 clones, roughly 87% of which show up once; 0.9% to 1% is in the top ten. Germline CDR1 SGHVS, CDR2 FQNEAQ. The ends were cut back, 1 base at V and 8 bases at J, with 21 bases in the middle. CDR3 length: 17 amino acids. The rearrangement uses TRBV7-8 and TRBJ2-1, with TRBD2 as a possible D gene (5 bases). The origin of this receptor is a man between 25 and 39 years old in good health and CMV-seronegative. Material for sequencing was PBMCs. The CDR3 nucleotides read TGTGCCAGCAGCTTAGTTAATGGAAGGACTGGAGGTGATGAGCAGTTCTTC. Translating gives CASSLVNGRTGGDEQFF.